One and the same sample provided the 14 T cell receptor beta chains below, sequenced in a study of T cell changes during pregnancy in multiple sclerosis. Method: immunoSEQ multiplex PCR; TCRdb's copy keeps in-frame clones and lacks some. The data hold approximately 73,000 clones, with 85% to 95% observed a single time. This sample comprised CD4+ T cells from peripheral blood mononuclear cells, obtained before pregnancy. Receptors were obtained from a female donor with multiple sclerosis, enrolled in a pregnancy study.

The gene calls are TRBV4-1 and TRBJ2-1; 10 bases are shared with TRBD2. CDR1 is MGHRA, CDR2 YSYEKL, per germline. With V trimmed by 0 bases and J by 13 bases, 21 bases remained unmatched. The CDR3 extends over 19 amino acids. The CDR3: CASSQEAGGAGGPQWNQFF. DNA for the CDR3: TGCGCCAGCAGCCAAGAAGCAGGGGGAGCGGGAGGGCCCCAATGGAACCAGTTCTTC.

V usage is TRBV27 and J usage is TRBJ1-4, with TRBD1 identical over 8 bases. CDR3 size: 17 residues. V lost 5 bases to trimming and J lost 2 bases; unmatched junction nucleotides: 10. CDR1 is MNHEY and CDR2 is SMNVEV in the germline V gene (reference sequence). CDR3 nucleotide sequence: TGTGCCAGCAGTATGACAGGGGAAGGGTGGACTAATGAAAAACTGTTTTTT. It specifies CASSMTGEGWTNEKLFF.

The CDR3 loop is CASSYSSSSGTGELFF. The DNA of the CDR3 is TGTGCCAGCAGTTACTCGTCGTCGTCGGGGACCGGGGAGCTGTTTTTT. V and J are TRBV6-5 and TRBJ2-2; TRBD2 is a possible D gene (5 bases). Trimming removed 0 bases from V and 5 bases from J, with 13 bases in between. Germline V gene sequence: CDR1 MNHEY, CDR2 SVGAGI. This CDR3 is 16 amino acids long.

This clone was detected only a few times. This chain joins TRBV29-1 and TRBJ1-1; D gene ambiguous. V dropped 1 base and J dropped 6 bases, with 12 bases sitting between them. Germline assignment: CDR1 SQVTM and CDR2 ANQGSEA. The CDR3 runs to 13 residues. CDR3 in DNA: TGCAGCGTTGAAGGAGGAAGCGGGGCTGAAGCTTTCTTT. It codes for CSVEGGSGAEAFF.

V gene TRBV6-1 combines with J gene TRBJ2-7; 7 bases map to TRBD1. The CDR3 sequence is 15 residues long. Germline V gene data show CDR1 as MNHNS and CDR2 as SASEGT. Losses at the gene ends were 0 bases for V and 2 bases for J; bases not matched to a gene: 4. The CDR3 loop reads CASSEARQGPYEQYF. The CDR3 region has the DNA TGTGCCAGCAGTGAAGCGCGACAGGGACCCTACGAGCAGTACTTC.

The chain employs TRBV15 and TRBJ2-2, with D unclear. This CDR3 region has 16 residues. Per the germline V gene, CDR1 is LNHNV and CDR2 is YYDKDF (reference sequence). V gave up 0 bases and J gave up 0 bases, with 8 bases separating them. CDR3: CATSRDSQANTGELFF. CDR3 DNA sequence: TGTGCCACCAGCAGAGATTCTCAGGCGAACACCGGGGAGCTGTTTTTT.

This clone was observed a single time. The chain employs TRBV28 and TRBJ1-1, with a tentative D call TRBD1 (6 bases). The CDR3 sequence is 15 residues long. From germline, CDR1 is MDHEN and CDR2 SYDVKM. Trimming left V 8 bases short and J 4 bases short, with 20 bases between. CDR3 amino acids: CASPSDSSPLTEAFF. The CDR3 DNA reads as TGTGCCAGCCCCTCGGACAGCTCCCCACTCACTGAAGCTTTCTTT. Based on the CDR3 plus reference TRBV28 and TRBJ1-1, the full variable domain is DVKVTQSSRYLVKRTGEKVFLECVQDMDHENMFWYRQDPGLGLRLIYFSYDVKMKEKGDIPEGYSVSREKKERFSLILESASTNQTSMYLCASPSDSSPLTEAFFGQGTRLTVV.

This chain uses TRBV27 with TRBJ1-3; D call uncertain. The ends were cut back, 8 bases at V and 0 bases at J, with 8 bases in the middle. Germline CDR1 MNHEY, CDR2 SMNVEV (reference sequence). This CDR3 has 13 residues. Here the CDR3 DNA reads TGTGCCAGCGCGTTTAGCTCTGGAAACACCATATATTTT. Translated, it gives CASAFSSGNTIYF.

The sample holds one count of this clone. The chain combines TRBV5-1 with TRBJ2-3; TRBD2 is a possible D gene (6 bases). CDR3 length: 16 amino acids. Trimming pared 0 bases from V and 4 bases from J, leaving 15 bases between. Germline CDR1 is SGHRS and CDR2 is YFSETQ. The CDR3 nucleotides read TGCGCCAGCAGCTTGGGGGAGAAGGGAGGCGCAGATACGCAGTATTTT. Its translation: CASSLGEKGGADTQYF.

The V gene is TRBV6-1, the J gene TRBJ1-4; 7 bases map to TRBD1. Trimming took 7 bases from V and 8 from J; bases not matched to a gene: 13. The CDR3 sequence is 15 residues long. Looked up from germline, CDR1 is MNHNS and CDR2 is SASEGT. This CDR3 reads CASMWALGTAEKLFF. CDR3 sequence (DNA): TGTGCCAGCATGTGGGCGTTAGGGACAGCCGAAAAACTGTTTTTT.

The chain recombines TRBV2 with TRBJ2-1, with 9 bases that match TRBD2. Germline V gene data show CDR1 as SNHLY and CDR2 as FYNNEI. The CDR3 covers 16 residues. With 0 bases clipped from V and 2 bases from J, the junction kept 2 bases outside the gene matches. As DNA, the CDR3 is TGTGCCAGCAGTGAAGCGGGCGGGAGGGCCTACAATGAGCAGTTCTTC. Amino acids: CASSEAGGRAYNEQFF.

CDR3 nucleotides: TGTGCCAGCAGCTCAAGCGGGACCAATCCCTACGAGCAGTACTTC. It codes for CASSSSGTNPYEQYF. The gene calls are TRBV7-3 and TRBJ2-7; 7 positions agree with TRBD2. The CDR3 sequence is 15 residues long. Germline V lookup: CDR1 SGHTA, CDR2 FQGTGA. V lost 4 bases and J lost 2; bases outside the gene matches: 8.

DNA for the CDR3: TGTGCCAGCAGCGGGGGGGGACAGGGTGGAGAGACCCAGTACTTC. Its translation is CASSGGGQGGETQYF. This chain uses TRBV11-3 with TRBJ2-5, with 9 bases identical to TRBD1. CDR3 length equals 15 residues. CDR1 and CDR2 (germline): SGHNT, YENEEA. J lost 4 bases, V lost 5 bases, and 8 bases had no gene match. The full variable domain, completed using reference TRBV11-3 and TRBJ2-5, is EAGVVQSPRYKIIEKKQPVAFWCNPISGHNTLYWYLQNLGQGPELLIRYENEEAVDDSQLPKDRFSAERLKGVDSTLKIQPAELGDSAVYLCASSGGGQGGETQYFGPGTRLLVL.

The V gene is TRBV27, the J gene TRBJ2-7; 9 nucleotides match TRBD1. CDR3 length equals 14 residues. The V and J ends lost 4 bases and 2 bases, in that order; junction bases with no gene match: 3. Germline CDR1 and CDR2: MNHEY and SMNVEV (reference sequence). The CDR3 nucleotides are TGTGCCAGCAGTTGGAGACAGGGGGCCTACGAGCAGTACTTC. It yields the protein CASSWRQGAYEQYF.